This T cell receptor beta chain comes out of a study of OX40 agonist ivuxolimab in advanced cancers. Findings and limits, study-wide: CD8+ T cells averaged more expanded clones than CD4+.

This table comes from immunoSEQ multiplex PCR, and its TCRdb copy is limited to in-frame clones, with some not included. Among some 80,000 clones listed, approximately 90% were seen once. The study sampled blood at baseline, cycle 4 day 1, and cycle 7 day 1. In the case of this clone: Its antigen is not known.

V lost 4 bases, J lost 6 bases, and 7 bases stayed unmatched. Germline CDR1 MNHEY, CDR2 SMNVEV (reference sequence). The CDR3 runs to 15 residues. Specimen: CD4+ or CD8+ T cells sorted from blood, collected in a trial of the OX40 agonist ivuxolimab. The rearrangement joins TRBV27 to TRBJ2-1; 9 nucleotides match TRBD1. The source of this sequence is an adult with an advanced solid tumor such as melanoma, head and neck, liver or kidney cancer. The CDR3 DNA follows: TGTGCCAGCAGTTCGCCCGGGACAGGGTTCAATGAGCAGTTCTTC. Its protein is CASSSPGTGFNEQFF.